This TCR beta chain appears in the sequencing data of a study of OX40 agonist ivuxolimab in advanced cancers. Points from the study as a whole: The study found that CD8+ T cells averaged more expanded clones than CD4+.

Assay: immunoSEQ multiplex PCR; the TCRdb copy retains only in-frame clones and omits some. The sample holds over 15,000 clones, about four fifths seen once. This clone came up once. Its antigen is not known. The CDR3 runs to 14 residues. Germline V gene data show CDR1 as SNHLY and CDR2 as FYNNEI. The chain employs TRBV2 and TRBJ2-5, with 7 positions matching TRBD2. The DNA end favors TRBJ2-7, so the J call may be wrong. The TCR originated in an adult with an advanced solid tumor such as melanoma, head and neck, liver or kidney cancer. This specimen consisted of CD4+ or CD8+ T cells sorted from blood, obtained in a trial of the OX40 agonist ivuxolimab. CDR3 nucleotides: TGTGCCAGCAGTGAAGCGGGGGGGTCCTACGAGCAGTACTTC. Its protein product is CASSEAGGSYEQYF.